The 16 T cell receptor beta chains in this list originate from one sample, sequenced in a study of T cell changes during pregnancy in multiple sclerosis. The table came from immunoSEQ multiplex PCR; TCRdb's copy has only in-frame clones and leaves some out. The data show roughly 84,000 clones, 90% to 95% seen once. This specimen consisted of peripheral blood, obtained in the third trimester of pregnancy. All receptors come from a female donor in good health, enrolled as a control in a pregnancy study.

The rearrangement links TRBV5-3 to TRBJ2-7; 7 nucleotides line up with TRBD1. TRBV5-3 is an ORF, with its function uncertain. V lost 4 bases, J lost 3 bases, and 10 bases stayed unmatched. This CDR3 contains 15 residues. Written as DNA, the CDR3 is TGTGCCAGAAGCCCGACCGGGGACAGATACTACGAGCAGTACTTC. As protein: CARSPTGDRYYEQYF.

The chain carries TRBV29-1 and TRBJ2-1; D is unresolved. CDR3 size: 13 residues. Germline-derived CDR1 and CDR2 are SQVTM and ANQGSEA. With 5 bases removed from V and 0 bases from J, the gap between germline ends came to 8 bases. The CDR3 DNA sequence: TGCAGCGTTTCCCGGAGCTCCTACAATGAGCAGTTCTTC. It codes for CSVSRSSYNEQFF.

This clone was counted only a few times. CDR3 amino acids: CASSWTTTQETQYF. The CDR3 nucleotides are TGTGCCAGCAGCTGGACAACTACCCAAGAGACCCAGTACTTC. The chain uses TRBV5-4 and TRBJ2-5, with a possible D match to TRBD1 (5 bases). The CDR3 spans 14 residues. Germline loops: CDR1 SGHNT, CDR2 YYREEE (reference sequence). V was cut by 3 bases and J by 1 base, with 10 bases left in between.

The genes are TRBV5-1 and TRBJ2-3, with 7 bases identical to TRBD1. J was trimmed by 0 bases and V by 3 bases; bases with no gene match: 13. Germline CDR1 reads SGHRS; CDR2 reads YFSETQ. This CDR3 has 18 amino acids. The CDR3 protein is CASSSGTATSFSTDTQYF. In nucleotides, the CDR3 is TGCGCCAGCAGCTCCGGGACAGCAACCTCTTTTAGCACAGATACGCAGTATTTT.

This clone was detected once. The chain combines TRBV2 with TRBJ2-3; 8 nucleotides align to TRBD2. Trimming removed 3 bases from V and 3 bases from J; junction bases left unmatched: 5. CDR3 length: 15 amino acids. In germline, CDR1 is SNHLY, CDR2 FYNNEI. For the CDR3, the DNA is TGTGCCAGCAGTGACCAGCGGGAGTCGACAGATACGCAGTATTTT. It translates to CASSDQRESTDTQYF.

This clone was seen just once. This chain uses TRBV28 with TRBJ2-1, with TRBD2 matching over 10 bases. The trim removed 6 bases at V and 9 bases at J, leaving 8 bases unmatched. The CDR3 is made up of 14 amino acids. CDR1 is MDHEN and CDR2 is SYDVKM in the germline V gene. The CDR3 coding sequence is TGTGCCAGCAGCCCAGCGGGAGGGCCAATTGAGCAGTTCTTC. It codes for CASSPAGGPIEQFF. Variable domain in full (rest from reference TRBV28 and TRBJ2-1): DVKVTQSSRYLVKRTGEKVFLECVQDMDHENMFWYRQDPGLGLRLIYFSYDVKMKEKGDIPEGYSVSREKKERFSLILESASTNQTSMYLCASSPAGGPIEQFFGPGTRLTVL.

The rearrangement joins TRBV2 to TRBJ1-5; unclear D gene. This CDR3 has 11 residues. Germline V gene data show CDR1 as SNHLY and CDR2 as FYNNEI. Trimming removed 2 bases at V and 16 bases at J, with 12 bases between. The CDR3 bases are TGTGCCAGCAGTGAAATGGGAGCGAAACATTTT. Protein product: CASSEMGAKHF.

CDR3 sequence reads: CASSYSGGKGHNEQFF. The CDR3 DNA follows: TGTGCCAGCAGTTACTCAGGGGGTAAGGGACACAATGAGCAGTTCTTC. This rearrangement joins TRBV6-6 to TRBJ2-1; D is possibly TRBD1 (6 bases). The CDR3 totals 16 residues. Germline V lookup: CDR1 MNHNY, CDR2 SVGAGI (reference sequence). The V and J ends lost 0 bases and 5 bases respectively, with 14 bases between them.

This rearrangement joins TRBV30 to TRBJ2-3, with 10 nucleotides matching TRBD2. This CDR3 spans 13 amino acids. Germline V lookup: CDR1 GTSNPN, CDR2 SVGIG (reference sequence). J was trimmed by 5 bases and V by 5 bases; bases with no gene match: 4. Written as DNA, the CDR3 is TGTGCCTGGTCTAGCGGGAGTTTAGATACGCAGTATTTT. This translates into CAWSSGSLDTQYF. The whole variable domain, filled in from reference TRBV30 and TRBJ2-3, reads SQTIHQWPATLVQPVGSPLSLECTVEGTSNPNLYWYRQAAGRGLQLLFYSVGIGQISSEVPQNLSASRPQDRQFILSSKKLLLSDSGFYLCAWSSGSLDTQYFGPGTRLTVL.

The chain carries TRBV7-2 and TRBJ2-1; weak D call: TRBD2 (6 bases). CDR1 is SGHTA, CDR2 FQGNSA, per germline. The CDR3 runs 16 residues. The V gene lost 3 bases and the J gene lost 2 bases, with 14 bases spanning the gap. CDR3 sequence: CASSFGSRYTYNEQFF. The CDR3 DNA reads as TGTGCCAGCAGCTTCGGGAGTCGCTATACCTACAATGAGCAGTTCTTC.

Details on this clone: At the DNA level, this CDR3 is encoded by other sequences in the same sample as well. This sequence joins TRBV18 and TRBJ1-5, with TRBD1 matching 8 bases. The CDR3 sequence is 15 residues long. Per germline, CDR1 KGHSH and CDR2 LQKENI. V lost 2 bases to trimming and J lost 1 base; unmatched junction nucleotides: 1. DNA for the CDR3: TGTGCCAGCTCACCAGGACAGGGAAGCAATCAGCCCCAGCATTTT. It is translated as CASSPGQGSNQPQHF. The variable domain in full, with the rest retrieved from reference TRBV18 and TRBJ1-5, is NAGVMQNPRHLVRRRGQEARLRCSPMKGHSHVYWYRQLPEEGLKFMVYLQKENIIDESGMPKERFSAEFPKEGPSILRIQQVVRGDSAAYFCASSPGQGSNQPQHFGDGTRLSIL.

The rearrangement joins TRBV6-1 to TRBJ1-1, with D possibly being TRBD1 (5 bases). Trimming shortened V by 2 bases and J by 7 bases, and 17 bases separated the two germline ends. Per the germline V gene, CDR1 is MNHNS and CDR2 is SASEGT. CDR3 size: 15 residues. CDR3 region: CASSERRAIRLEAFF. The DNA for the CDR3 is TGTGCCAGCAGTGAACGCAGGGCAATCCGCCTTGAAGCTTTCTTT.

This clone was recorded once. The chain is built from TRBV5-4 and TRBJ1-1; D unresolved. V was cut by 4 bases and J by 3 bases, with 16 bases left in between. The CDR3 sequence is 15 residues long. The germline V gene has CDR1 SGHNT and CDR2 YYREEE (reference sequence). The CDR3 is CASSPGLIMDTEAFF. CDR3 in DNA: TGTGCCAGCAGCCCCGGACTGATTATGGACACTGAAGCTTTCTTT.

The CDR3 DNA reads as TGTGCCAGCACCGTGGGGGGGAGCACAGATACGCAGTATTTT. Protein product: CASTVGGSTDTQYF. The chain is built from TRBV5-6 and TRBJ2-3, with 7 nucleotides matching TRBD2. J lost 0 bases, V lost 6 bases, and 4 bases had no gene match. The CDR3 totals 14 residues. The germline gives CDR1 SGHDT, CDR2 YYEEEE.

The gene calls are TRBV7-9 and TRBJ2-1; TRBD2 matches at 9 bases. Germline V CDR1 and CDR2: SEHNR, FQNEAQ (reference sequence). This CDR3 has 16 amino acids. J gave up 4 bases and V 0 bases, and 4 bases lay outside the gene matches. The CDR3 is CASSLALAGTYNEQFF. CDR3 in DNA: TGTGCCAGCAGCTTAGCCCTAGCGGGAACGTACAATGAGCAGTTCTTC.

The chain carries TRBV2 and TRBJ1-2; 8 nucleotides line up with TRBD1. V shed 6 bases, J shed 12 bases, and the junction held 3 bases outside the gene matches. The CDR3 sequence is 10 residues long. CDR1 is SNHLY, CDR2 FYNNEI, per germline. DNA for the CDR3: TGTGCCAGCAGGGGACAGGTCCACACCTTC. Translating it yields CASRGQVHTF. Full variable domain (missing parts from reference TRBV2 and TRBJ1-2): EPEVTQTPSHQVTQMGQEVILRCVPISNHLYFYWYRQILGQKVEFLVSFYNNEISEKSEIFDDQFSVERPDGSNFTLKIRSTKLEDSAMYFCASRGQVHTFGSGTRLTVV.